The following is a T cell receptor (beta chain) sequence with its context. Its cognate antigen is unknown. This record comes from a study of vaccination and CD4 T cells after COVID-19. The Oncomine TCR Beta short-read assay was applied to DNA of cultured CD4+ T cells. Cultured CD4+ T cells were the source of extracted genomic DNA. TCRdb analysed the PCR reads with MiXCR anew, one entry per CDR3 protein. The table includes 25,000 to 30,000 distinct CDR3 sequences, more than 35% detected once. Study-wide findings and caveats: Convalescent patients' clones that were vaccine-specific were spike mono-reactive in 304 of 307 cases.

V lost 0 bases, J lost 3 bases, and 6 bases lay in between. The CDR3 runs 13 residues. Germline lookup yields CDR1 MNHEY and CDR2 SVGAGI. The time point here: late sampling 161 to 241 days after vaccination in a few convalescent patients. Treatment specified: roughly nine-day PBMC culture with coronavirus spike peptide pools or control peptides (ViraFEST assay). Positive PCR tests were logged from March through December 2020, ahead of US Alpha, Beta and Delta variants. Negative selection enriched CD4+ T cells from cultures at more than 9 days. This TCR derives from a human donor who had recovered from COVID-19. This sequence joins TRBV6-5 and TRBJ2-7; no clear D gene. The material was CD4+ T cells from blood, cultured in vitro, obtained about 7 months after SARS-CoV-2 vaccination. CDR3 bases: TGTGCCAGCAGTTACTCAAGGAGCTACGAGCAGTACTTC. It encodes CASSYSRSYEQYF.